This is a list of T cell receptor beta chains from one sample in a study of T cell repertoires in cytomegalovirus infection. TCRdb re-called the reads through MiXCR, storing one row per CDR3 protein. The table includes about 900,000 distinct CDR3 sequences, approximately 31% detected once. These TCRs are of unknown antigen specificity. Sequencing was performed on cultured CD8+ T cells from PBMCs, taken from culture after CMV antigen stimulation. The receptors were gathered from a human donor in good health (CMV status not recorded). Some clones in this sample may be carry-over from other donors' samples. The CDR3 runs from the conserved cysteine through the conserved F or W. A D gene is named only where the DNA matches it firmly. A clone size is listed for some rows: how often the clone was seen (once, few, many), or a class if it is expanded.

CDR3: CASSQDPWASGYFNEQFF; DNA: TGCGCCAGCAGCCAAGATCCTTGGGCTAGCGGGTATTTCAATGAGCAGTTCTTC; D: TRBD2; J: TRBJ2-1; size: few; V: TRBV4-1
CDR3: CASSPGTGRYQPQHF; DNA: TGTGCCAGCAGTCCCGGGACAGGTCGTTATCAGCCCCAGCATTTT; D: TRBD1; J: TRBJ1-5; size: NA; V: TRBV6-2/TRBV6-3
CDR3: CASVVSSGGFQETQYF; DNA: TGTGCTAGCGTAGTTAGCAGCGGGGGGTTCCAAGAGACCCAGTACTTC; D: TRBD2; J: TRBJ2-5; size: few; V: TRBV12-5
CDR3: CASSFLPEQGRRDEQFF; DNA: TGTGCCAGCAGCTTCCTACCGGAGCAGGGACGACGCGATGAGCAGTTCTTC; D: NA; J: TRBJ2-1; size: many; V: TRBV7-8
CDR3: CASSQGPGPDTQYF; DNA: TGCGCCAGCAGCCAAGGGCCGGGGCCAGATACGCAGTATTTT; D: NA; J: TRBJ2-3; size: NA; V: TRBV4-1
CDR3: CASSLTATGASNYGYTF; DNA: TGTGCCAGCAGTTTAACCGCGACAGGTGCTTCTAACTATGGCTACACCTTC; D: NA; J: TRBJ1-2; size: NA; V: TRBV27
CDR3: CASSPPDSQIQETQYF; DNA: TGTGCCAGCAGCCCGCCGGACAGCCAGATTCAAGAGACCCAGTACTTC; D: NA; J: TRBJ2-5; size: NA; V: TRBV7-9
CDR3: CATSDGQGYYGYTF; DNA: TGTGCCACCAGTGACGGACAGGGGTACTATGGCTACACCTTC; D: TRBD1; J: TRBJ1-2; size: few; V: TRBV24-1
CDR3: CASSETAGREDTQYF; DNA: TGCGCCAGCAGCGAGACCGCGGGGAGGGAAGACACGCAGTATTTT; D: TRBD2; J: TRBJ2-3; size: NA; V: TRBV5-1
CDR3: CASSLSPYSLINEQFF; DNA: TGTGCCAGCAGTTTATCTCCCTATTCTCTGATTAATGAGCAGTTCTTC; D: NA; J: TRBJ2-1; size: NA; V: TRBV27
CDR3: CASSVTGTGVPGTEAFF; DNA: TGTGCCAGCAGCGTTACCGGGACAGGGGTTCCCGGCACTGAAGCTTTCTTT; D: TRBD1; J: TRBJ1-1; size: many; V: TRBV7-9
CDR3: CASSMPGWGIYNEQFF; DNA: TGTGCCAGCAGCATGCCCGGTTGGGGGATATACAATGAGCAGTTCTTC; D: NA; J: TRBJ2-1; size: few; V: TRBV7-4
CDR3: CASSLPGQKRYEQYF; DNA: TGTGCCAGCAGCCTCCCGGGACAAAAACGATACGAGCAGTACTTC; D: NA; J: TRBJ2-7; size: NA; V: TRBV11-2
CDR3: CASSQAWDNEQFF; DNA: TGTGCCAGCAGCCAAGCCTGGGACAATGAGCAGTTCTTC; D: NA; J: TRBJ2-1; size: NA; V: TRBV4-2
CDR3: CASSFWTPSQETQYF; DNA: TGTGCCAGCAGCTTTTGGACGCCCAGCCAAGAGACCCAGTACTTC; D: NA; J: TRBJ2-5; size: few; V: TRBV7-9
CDR3: CASSMLGLDTYGYTF; DNA: TGTGCCAGCAGCATGTTAGGCCTTGACACCTATGGCTACACCTTC; D: NA; J: TRBJ1-2; size: few; V: TRBV7-6
CDR3: CASSPGTPSDTEAFF; DNA: TGTGCCAGCAGCCCAGGGACTCCCTCGGACACTGAAGCTTTCTTT; D: NA; J: TRBJ1-1; size: many; V: TRBV7-6
CDR3: CASSDSGGWTEAFF; DNA: TGTGCCAGTAGTGATTCAGGGGGATGGACTGAAGCTTTCTTT; D: TRBD1; J: TRBJ1-1; size: few; V: TRBV19
CDR3: CASSYVGITDGYTF; DNA: TGTGCCAGCAGTTACGTTGGGATCACAGATGGCTACACCTTC; D: NA; J: TRBJ1-2; size: NA; V: TRBV6-6
CDR3: CAIMWSTNRTDTQYF; DNA: TGTGCCATCATGTGGTCGACCAATCGCACAGATACGCAGTATTTT; D: NA; J: TRBJ2-3; size: NA; V: TRBV10-3
CDR3: CASSPGNGWRDTQYF; DNA: TGTGCTAGCAGCCCCGGCAACGGATGGCGAGATACGCAGTATTTT; D: NA; J: TRBJ2-3; size: NA; V: TRBV7-7
CDR3: CASSQSMGGARNEQFF; DNA: TGCGCCAGCAGCCAATCGATGGGGGGGGCGAGAAATGAGCAGTTCTTC; D: NA; J: TRBJ2-1; size: once; V: TRBV4-3
CDR3: CASSTRQGRHSLGTGELFF; DNA: TGTGCCAGTAGTACGCGACAGGGGCGACATTCTTTGGGCACCGGGGAGCTGTTTTTT; D: TRBD1; J: TRBJ2-2; size: few; V: TRBV19
CDR3: CASSIDPSGGTEAFF; DNA: TGTGCCAGTAGTATAGATCCTTCGGGGGGGACTGAAGCTTTCTTT; D: NA; J: TRBJ1-1; size: NA; V: TRBV19
CDR3: CASSLPSRTVINYNEQFF; DNA: TGTGCCAGCAGTTTACCCTCTCGGACCGTTATCAACTACAATGAGCAGTTCTTC; D: NA; J: TRBJ2-1; size: few; V: TRBV27
CDR3: CSARPPDGMGTQYF; DNA: TGCAGTGCCAGACCTCCGGACGGAATGGGGACCCAGTACTTC; D: NA; J: TRBJ2-5; size: NA; V: TRBV20-1
CDR3: CASSLNPRTGELFF; DNA: TGTGCCAGCAGTTTAAATCCACGTACCGGGGAGCTGTTTTTT; D: NA; J: TRBJ2-2; size: NA; V: TRBV27
CDR3: CASSFERGFSYGYTF; DNA: TGTGCCAGCAGCTTTGAAAGGGGCTTTAGCTATGGCTACACCTTC; D: NA; J: TRBJ1-2; size: few; V: TRBV13
CDR3: CASSESAHLLNEQFF; DNA: TGTGCCAGCAGTGAATCCGCACACCTCTTAAATGAGCAGTTCTTC; D: NA; J: TRBJ2-1; size: few; V: TRBV6-1
CDR3: CASSSGSPLGAFF; DNA: TGTGCCAGCAGCTCCGGATCACCCCTAGGCGCTTTCTTT; D: NA; J: TRBJ1-1; size: few; V: TRBV5-4
CDR3: CASNPRGRDEAFF; DNA: TGTGCCAGCAACCCCAGGGGAAGGGACGAAGCTTTCTTT; D: NA; J: TRBJ1-1; size: few; V: TRBV27
CDR3: CASVVEGGENGYTF; DNA: TGTGCCAGCGTGGTCGAAGGAGGGGAAAATGGCTACACCTTC; D: NA; J: TRBJ1-2; size: NA; V: TRBV6-8
CDR3: CASSENGGGKNIQYF; DNA: TGTGCCAGCAGTGAAAACGGGGGCGGGAAAAACATTCAGTACTTC; D: NA; J: TRBJ2-4; size: few; V: TRBV2
CDR3: CASTEKKSYNEQFF; DNA: TGTGCCAGTACCGAAAAGAAATCCTACAATGAGCAGTTCTTC; D: NA; J: TRBJ2-1; size: many; V: TRBV7-2
CDR3: CASSLVSSSYEQYF; DNA: TGTGCCAGCAGTCTCGTCTCGAGCTCCTACGAGCAGTACTTC; D: NA; J: TRBJ2-7; size: NA; V: TRBV27
CDR3: CASSGVTGANVLTF; DNA: TGTGCCAGCAGTGGAGTAACCGGGGCCAACGTCCTGACTTTC; D: NA; J: TRBJ2-6; size: few; V: TRBV6-5
CDR3: CASSYGNGGLYEQYF; DNA: TGTGCCAGCAGTTATGGGAACGGGGGGTTGTACGAGCAGTACTTC; D: TRBD2; J: TRBJ2-7; size: NA; V: TRBV6-5
CDR3: CASSVTGQPTEAFF; DNA: TGTGCCAGCAGTGTCACGGGACAGCCTACTGAAGCTTTCTTT; D: TRBD1; J: TRBJ1-1; size: NA; V: TRBV27
CDR3: CASSSPGLSNTGELFF; DNA: TGTGCCAGCAGCTCCCCGGGACTATCTAACACCGGGGAGCTGTTTTTT; D: TRBD2; J: TRBJ2-2; size: many; V: TRBV7-8
CDR3: CASSLVEMRQFF; DNA: TGTGCCAGCAGCTTAGTGGAAATGAGGCAGTTCTTC; D: NA; J: TRBJ2-1; size: many; V: TRBV7-9
CDR3: CASSVVRAETQYF; DNA: TGTGCTAGCAGCGTGGTCAGGGCTGAGACCCAGTACTTC; D: NA; J: TRBJ2-5; size: few; V: TRBV7-6
CDR3: CASSITSGGPNTGELFF; DNA: TGTGCCAGTAGTATAACTAGCGGGGGGCCTAACACCGGGGAGCTGTTTTTT; D: TRBD2; J: TRBJ2-2; size: NA; V: TRBV19
CDR3: CASSHYSGGETQYF; DNA: TGTGCCAGCAGCCATTATAGCGGGGGAGAGACCCAGTACTTC; D: TRBD2; J: TRBJ2-5; size: many; V: TRBV7-2
CDR3: CASSSLGGTQETQYF; DNA: TGTGCCAGCAGCTCCCTCGGGGGGACGCAAGAGACCCAGTACTTC; D: TRBD2; J: TRBJ2-5; size: many; V: TRBV7-2
CDR3: CVSSLRGDGPNEQFF; DNA: TGTGTCAGCAGTTTACGAGGGGATGGCCCCAATGAGCAGTTCTTC; D: NA; J: TRBJ2-1; size: NA; V: TRBV28
CDR3: CASSLSGGDHEQFF; DNA: TGTGCCAGCAGCTTAAGCGGGGGGGATCATGAGCAGTTCTTC; D: TRBD2; J: TRBJ2-1; size: NA; V: TRBV7-3
CDR3: CASSVSASPLHF; DNA: TGCGCCAGCAGTGTTTCCGCCTCACCCCTCCACTTT; D: NA; J: TRBJ1-6; size: NA; V: TRBV10-2
CDR3: CASSRYGEAFF; DNA: TGTGCCAGCAGTAGATATGGAGAAGCTTTCTTT; D: NA; J: TRBJ1-1; size: few; V: TRBV27